This TCR beta chain was captured in a study of circulating CD8 cells and anti-PD-1 response in melanoma. General observations from the study: Clonotype sharing was highest between DPOS and TIGIT subsets.

Sorting of live CD3+CD8+TCRalphabeta+ cells by PD-1 and/or TIGIT gave four subsets. The QIAseq Immune Repertoire TCR panel built the libraries from approximately 16 ng of total RNA. From the reads, TCRdb called clonotypes with MiXCR, one entry per CDR3 protein. The sample consists of some 540 distinct CDR3 sequences, 5% to 7.5% of them appearing once. This clonotype rates as medium-sized (0.01 to 0.1%). The antigen remains unidentified. The specimen was CD8+ T cells from PBMCs, collected at baseline or after one month of anti-PD-1 therapy (not recorded which). This sequence was found in a human donor with melanoma.

The CDR3 coding sequence is TGTGCCAGTAGTAGGGACAGGGGCCTATACAATGAGCAGTTCTTC. The encoded protein is CASSRDRGLYNEQFF. The V call is TRBV19, the J call TRBJ2-1; 10 positions match TRBD1. This CDR3 has 15 amino acids. Losses at the gene ends were 4 bases for V and 4 bases for J; bases not matched to a gene: 4. The germline V gene has CDR1 LNHDA and CDR2 SQIVND (reference sequence).